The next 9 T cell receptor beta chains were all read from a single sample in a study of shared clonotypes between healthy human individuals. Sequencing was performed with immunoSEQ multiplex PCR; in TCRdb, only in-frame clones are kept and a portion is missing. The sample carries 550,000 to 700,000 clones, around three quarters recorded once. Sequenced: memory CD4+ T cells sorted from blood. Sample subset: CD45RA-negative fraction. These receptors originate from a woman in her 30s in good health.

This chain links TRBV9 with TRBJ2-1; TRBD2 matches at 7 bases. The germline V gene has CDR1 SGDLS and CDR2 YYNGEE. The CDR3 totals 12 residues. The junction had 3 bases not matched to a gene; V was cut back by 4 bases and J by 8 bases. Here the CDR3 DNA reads TGTGCCAGCAGCCCGGGAGGTTATGAGCAGTTCTTC. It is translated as CASSPGGYEQFF.

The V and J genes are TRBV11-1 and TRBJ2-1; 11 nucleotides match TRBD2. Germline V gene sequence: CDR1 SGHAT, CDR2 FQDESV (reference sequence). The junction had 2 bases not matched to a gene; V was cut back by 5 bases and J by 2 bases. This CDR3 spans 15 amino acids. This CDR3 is CASSPLAGAYNEQFF. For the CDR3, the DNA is TGTGCCAGCAGCCCACTAGCGGGAGCCTACAATGAGCAGTTCTTC.

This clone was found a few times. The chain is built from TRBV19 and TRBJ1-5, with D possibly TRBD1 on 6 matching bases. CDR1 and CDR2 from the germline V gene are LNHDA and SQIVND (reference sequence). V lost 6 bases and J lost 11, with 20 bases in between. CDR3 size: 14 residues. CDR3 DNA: TGTGCCAGTAGCCTGACAGGAGACCAATCAGCCCAGCATTTT. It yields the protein CASSLTGDQSAQHF.

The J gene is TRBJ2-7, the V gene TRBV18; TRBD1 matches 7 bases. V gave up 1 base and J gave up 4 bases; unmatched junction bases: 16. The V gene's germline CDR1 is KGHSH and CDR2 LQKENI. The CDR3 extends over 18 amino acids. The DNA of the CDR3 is TGTGCCAGCTCACCACTAAGCCGGGTATCCAGGGGGTCTTACGAGCAGTACTTC. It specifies CASSPLSRVSRGSYEQYF.

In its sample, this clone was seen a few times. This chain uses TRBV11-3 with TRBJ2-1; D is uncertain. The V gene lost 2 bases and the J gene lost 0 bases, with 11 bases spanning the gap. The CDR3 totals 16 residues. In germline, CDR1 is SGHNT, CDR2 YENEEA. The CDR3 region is CASSLMWGSSYNEQFF. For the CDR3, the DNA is TGTGCCAGCAGCTTAATGTGGGGAAGCTCCTACAATGAGCAGTTCTTC.

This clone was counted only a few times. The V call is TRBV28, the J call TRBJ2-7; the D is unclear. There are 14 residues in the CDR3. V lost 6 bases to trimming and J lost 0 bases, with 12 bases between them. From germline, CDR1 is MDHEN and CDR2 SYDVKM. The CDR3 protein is CASRRTTDSYEQYF. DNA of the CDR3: TGTGCCAGCAGGCGTACCACTGACTCCTACGAGCAGTACTTC.

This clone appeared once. As DNA, the CDR3 is TGTGCCAGTAGTACCTCCCCCAGGACTAGCGGCTTACCATCCTACGAGCAGTACTTC. Encoded protein: CASSTSPRTSGLPSYEQYF. V and J are TRBV19 and TRBJ2-7; 10 nucleotides agree with TRBD2. CDR1 is LNHDA, CDR2 SQIVND, per germline (reference sequence). The CDR3 is 19 amino acids. Trimming removed 4 bases from V and 1 base from J; junction bases left unmatched: 16.

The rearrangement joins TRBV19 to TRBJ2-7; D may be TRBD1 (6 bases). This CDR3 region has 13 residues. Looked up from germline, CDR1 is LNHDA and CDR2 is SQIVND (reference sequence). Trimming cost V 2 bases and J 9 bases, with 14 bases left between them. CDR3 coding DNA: TGTGCCAGTAGTATATCTCTCGGACAGAGGCAGTACTTC. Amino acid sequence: CASSISLGQRQYF.

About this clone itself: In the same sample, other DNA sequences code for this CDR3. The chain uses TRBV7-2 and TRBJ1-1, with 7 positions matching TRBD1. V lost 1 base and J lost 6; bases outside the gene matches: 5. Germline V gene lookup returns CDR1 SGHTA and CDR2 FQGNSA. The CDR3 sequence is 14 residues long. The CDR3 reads CASSLGRDSAEAFF. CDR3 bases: TGTGCCAGCAGCTTAGGTCGGGACAGCGCTGAAGCTTTCTTT.